The rows below give T cell receptor beta chains drawn from one sample of a study of T-cell reconstitution after alpha-beta-depleted transplantation in children. TCRdb reprocessed the PCR reads via MiXCR and lists one record per CDR3 protein. This table has approximately 400,000 distinct CDR3 sequences, approximately 10% appearing once. Sample: PBMCs from the stem cell graft donor, taken from the stem cell graft. The receptors were gathered from a human donor who donated a stem cell graft to a child with acute myeloid leukemia. Each CDR3 is given with its conserved first and last residue. Each record gives: V gene, J gene, clone size, D gene, CDR3 DNA, CDR3 protein. D genes are given only for firm matches. A row's size may be missing; if present it is once, few, many or a size class.

TRBV7-2,TRBJ2-5,few,NA,TGTGCCAGCAGCCAGTCTGCCTTCCAAGAGACCCAGTACTTC,CASSQSAFQETQYF
TRBV7-9,TRBJ2-5,many,TRBD2,TGTGCCAGCAGCTTACAGAGGACTAGCGGGAGAGTGGAGACCCAGTACTTC,CASSLQRTSGRVETQYF
TRBV20-1,TRBJ2-7,NA,NA,TGCTGTGCTAGAGGCCCTACTCGGGGCAAGTCTGAAGGCTACGAGCAGTACTTC,CCARGPTRGKSEGYEQYF
TRBV11-1,TRBJ2-3,few,TRBD2,TGTGCCAGCAGCTCCATCAGGCCTAGCGGGAGATCTGCGGGTACGCAGTATTTT,CASSSIRPSGRSAGTQYF
TRBV10-3,TRBJ2-5,many,TRBD2,TGTGCCATCAGTCCCCATGGACTAGCGGGTGCCGGTGAAGAGACCCAGTACTTC,CAISPHGLAGAGEETQYF
TRBV29-1,TRBJ2-5,few,NA,TGCAGCGTTGAGGCAACTCGCACCCGGGAGACCCAGTACTTC,CSVEATRTRETQYF
TRBV7-6,TRBJ2-3,many,TRBD2,TGTGCCAGCAGCTTAGGGCTAGCGGGAACCACAGATACGCAGTATTTT,CASSLGLAGTTDTQYF
TRBV7-9,TRBJ2-7,NA,NA,TGTTCCAGCAGCTTAGCTCGGGTAGGCGAGCAGTACTTC,CSSSLARVGEQYF
TRBV5-5,TRBJ1-2,NA,NA,TGTGCCAGCAGCCTCGTGGACAAGAGTTATGGCTACACCTTC,CASSLVDKSYGYTF
TRBV5-1,TRBJ1-1,many,TRBD1,TGCGCCAGCAGCTCTACGGGACAGGGGCCCCAGACTGAAGCTTTCTTT,CASSSTGQGPQTEAFF
TRBV7-3,TRBJ2-3,NA,TRBD2,TGTGCCAGCAGCTTAGCCGGGGGGGCCGCAGATACGCAGTATTTT,CASSLAGGAADTQYF
TRBV5-1,TRBJ2-2,few,NA,TGCGCCAGCAGCCAGGGGACTGAGGGACGGTCGAACACCGGGGAGCTGTTTTTT,CASSQGTEGRSNTGELFF
TRBV10-3,TRBJ1-2,few,NA,TGTGCCATCAGCTCGAATGGCGACTATGGCTACACCTTC,CAISSNGDYGYTF
TRBV7-2,TRBJ2-7,NA,NA,TGTGCCAGCAGCTCCTCCCGGGTCGGCTACGAGCAGTACTTC,CASSSSRVGYEQYF
TRBV4-1,TRBJ2-1,few,NA,TGCGCCAGCAGCCCACAGCCGGGTGACAATGAGCAGTTCTTC,CASSPQPGDNEQFF
TRBV3-1,TRBJ1-1,NA,NA,TGTGCCACCTCCCCGCTCGGAGGGGGGAACACTGAAGCTTTCTTT,CATSPLGGGNTEAFF
TRBV30,TRBJ1-6,NA,TRBD1,TGTGCCGGGGGACAGGGCTATAATTCACCCCTCCACTTT,CAGGQGYNSPLHF
TRBV18,TRBJ2-2,many,TRBD2,TGTGCCAGCTCACCACCGAGCGGGAGCACCGGGGAGCTGTTTTTT,CASSPPSGSTGELFF
TRBV7-9,TRBJ2-1,few,NA,TGTGCCAGCAGCTCCCCCTCTATAGGCGCGAGCGATGAGCAGTTCTTC,CASSSPSIGASDEQFF